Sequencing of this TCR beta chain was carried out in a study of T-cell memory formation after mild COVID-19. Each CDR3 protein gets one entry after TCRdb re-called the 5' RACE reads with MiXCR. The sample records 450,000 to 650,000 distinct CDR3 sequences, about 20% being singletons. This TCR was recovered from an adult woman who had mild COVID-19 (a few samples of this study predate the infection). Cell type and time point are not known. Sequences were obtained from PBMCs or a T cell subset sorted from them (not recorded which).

The CDR3 reads CASSFLRGDYGYTF. The CDR3 DNA reads TGTGCCAGCAGTTTTCTTAGGGGTGACTATGGCTACACCTTC. The chain carries TRBV12-3 or TRBV12-4 and TRBJ1-2, with D possibly TRBD1 on 5 matching bases. The CDR3 has 14 amino acids. V dropped 3 bases and J dropped 3 bases, with 11 bases sitting between them.